Each of the 14 T cell receptor beta chains below was sequenced from the same sample in a study of vaccination and CD4 T cells after COVID-19. Which antigens these TCRs recognize remains unknown. Sequencing of DNA taken from cultured CD4+ T cells relied on the Oncomine TCR Beta short-read assay. From cultured CD4+ T cells, genomic DNA was extracted. TCRdb reprocessed the PCR reads via MiXCR and lists one record per CDR3 protein. This table holds some 8,600 distinct CDR3 sequences, less than 50% found once. Described treatment: roughly 10-day PBMC culture with coronavirus spike peptide pools or control peptides (ViraFEST assay). It was before the COVID-19 pandemic (2011-2018) that the unexposed donor's CD4+ T cells were collected. Sequenced: CD4+ T cells from blood, cultured in vitro. The receptors derive from a human donor in good health.

The chain is built from TRBV20-1 and TRBJ2-5; 16 bases are a match to TRBD2. J gave up 5 bases and V 3 bases, and 9 bases lay outside the gene matches. CDR3 length: 17 amino acids. In germline, CDR1 is DFQATT, CDR2 SNEGSKA (reference sequence). DNA for the CDR3: TGCAGTGCTAGCGACGGGACTAGCGGGAGGGACGAGGAGACCCAGTACTTC. Protein product: CSASDGTSGRDEETQYF.

In nucleotides, the CDR3 is TGTGCCAGCAGTGCCCGGGACAGGGGGCTTGGGTCTGGGGCCAACGTCCTGACTTTC. It translates to CASSARDRGLGSGANVLTF. The chain is built from TRBV6-1 and TRBJ2-6, with 12 nucleotides matching TRBD1. CDR1 MNHNS and CDR2 SASEGT come from the germline V gene. V lost 4 bases, J lost 1 base, and 8 bases stayed unmatched. This CDR3 comprises 19 residues.

This clonotype was observed a handful of times. The chain combines TRBV2 with TRBJ1-5; 7 bases map to TRBD1. With V trimmed by 3 bases and J by 7 bases, 6 bases remained unmatched. Germline CDR1 reads SNHLY; CDR2 reads FYNNEI. The CDR3 has 14 residues. Here the CDR3 DNA reads TGTGCCAGCAGTGACAACAGGGGAGGCCAGCCCCAGCATTTT. This translates into CASSDNRGGQPQHF.

As for this clonotype: At one end, the junction sequence differs from germline, possibly due to a read error. CDR3 sequence: CASSHRLAPNTGELFF. CDR3 DNA: TGTGCTAGCAGCCATAGACTCGCGCCGAACACCGGGGAGCTGTTTTTT. V gene TRBV7-7 combines with J gene TRBJ2-2; D is uncertain. Germline CDR1 is SSHAT and CDR2 is FNYEAQ (reference sequence). The CDR3 is 16 residues long.

The rearrangement links TRBV28 to TRBJ2-3; 8 nucleotides align to TRBD2. The CDR3 extends over 16 amino acids. Losses at the gene ends were 3 bases for V and 0 bases for J; bases not matched to a gene: 5. The V gene's germline CDR1 is MDHEN and CDR2 SYDVKM. The CDR3 nucleotides are TGTGCCAGCAGTTTTTATAGCGGGGCTAGCACAGATACGCAGTATTTT. This sequence encodes CASSFYSGASTDTQYF.

The chain combines TRBV4-3 with TRBJ2-7, with no clear D. Trimming took 1 base from V and 3 from J, leaving 16 bases between them. Germline V gene sequence: CDR1 LGHNA, CDR2 YSLEER. The CDR3 is 16 residues long. The CDR3 bases are TGCGCCAGCAGCCAAGGCCACCCAGAGTCCGTCTACGAGCAGTACTTC. It yields the protein CASSQGHPESVYEQYF.

The table lists this clonotype with a few counts. The chain recombines TRBV19 with TRBJ1-1; D ambiguous. The V end lost 0 bases, the J end lost 2 bases, and 7 bases lay between the germline ends. Germline V gene lookup returns CDR1 LNHDA and CDR2 SQIVND (reference sequence). The CDR3 totals 14 residues. CDR3 in amino acids: CASSIEGRNTEAFF. CDR3 in DNA: TGTGCCAGTAGTATAGAGGGCAGAAACACTGAAGCTTTCTTT. Looking up the rest from reference TRBV19 and TRBJ1-1 gives the full variable domain: DGGITQSPKYLFRKEGQNVTLSCEQNLNHDAMYWYRQDPGQGLRLIYYSQIVNDFQKGDIAEGYSVSREKKESFPLTVTSAQKNPTAFYLCASSIEGRNTEAFFGQGTRLTVV.

The gene calls are TRBV20-1 and TRBJ2-7; a weak D match, TRBD1 (5 bases). The CDR3 has 13 amino acids. Germline V CDR1 and CDR2: DFQATT, SNEGSKA (reference sequence). V lost 0 bases to trimming and J lost 7 bases, with 13 bases between them. DNA of the CDR3: TGCAGTGCTAGAGATCGTGGAAGGGGAGAGCAGTACTTC. It encodes CSARDRGRGEQYF.

The chain carries TRBV11-2 and TRBJ2-7; 8 bases fit TRBD2. The CDR3 is made up of 14 amino acids. Germline-derived CDR1 and CDR2 are SGHAT and FQNNGV. Trimming took 1 base from V and 7 from J; bases not matched to a gene: 6. CDR3 coding DNA: TGTGCCAGCAGCTTAGGTCCAGCGGGAGAAGAGCAGTACTTC. The encoded protein is CASSLGPAGEEQYF.

This sequence joins TRBV5-4 and TRBJ2-7, with 7 bases fitting TRBD1. This CDR3 has 14 residues. CDR1 is SGHNT and CDR2 is YYREEE in the germline V gene (reference sequence). Unmatched junction bases numbered 7, after V lost 4 bases and J lost 3 bases. Here the CDR3 DNA reads TGTGCCAGCAGCCAGACAGGGCCCCGCTACGAGCAGTACTTC. Its protein product is CASSQTGPRYEQYF.

V gene TRBV19 combines with J gene TRBJ1-1; 7 bases match TRBD1. The length of the CDR3 is 15 residues. Germline lookup yields CDR1 LNHDA and CDR2 SQIVND (reference sequence). With 4 bases clipped from V and 0 bases from J, the junction kept 5 bases outside the gene matches. CDR3 region: CASSTRGQLNTEAFF. The CDR3 coding sequence is TGTGCCAGTAGTACCCGGGGACAGTTGAACACTGAAGCTTTCTTT.

This clonotype appeared a single time. The CDR3, as DNA: TGTGCCAGCGAGACAGTTAATGAAAAACTGTTTTTT. Translating gives CASETVNEKLFF. The chain links TRBV28 to TRBJ1-4, with D possibly TRBD1 on 5 matching bases. The CDR3 contains 12 residues. V was shortened by 8 bases and J by 4 bases, with 8 bases between the two germline ends. Germline loops: CDR1 MDHEN, CDR2 SYDVKM.

The chain is built from TRBV5-1 and TRBJ1-2; no clear D. Germline V gene sequence: CDR1 SGHRS, CDR2 YFSETQ. Between the trimmed V and J ends, which lost 1 base and 4 bases, there was a span of 8 bases. This CDR3 has 13 amino acids. This chain's CDR3 is CASSLSGIYGYTF. CDR3 in DNA: TGCGCCAGCAGCTTGTCCGGCATCTATGGCTACACCTTC.

The chain joins TRBV28 to TRBJ2-2; 14 nucleotides agree with TRBD2. The CDR3 is made up of 17 amino acids. The germline V gene has CDR1 MDHEN and CDR2 SYDVKM. Losses at the gene ends were 6 bases for V and 1 base for J; bases not matched to a gene: 4. In nucleotides, the CDR3 is TGTGCCAGCAGGGGGACTAGCGGGAGACAGAACACCGGGGAGCTGTTTTTT. Translation: CASRGTSGRQNTGELFF. The full variable domain, its missing parts supplied by reference TRBV28 and TRBJ2-2, is DVKVTQSSRYLVKRTGEKVFLECVQDMDHENMFWYRQDPGLGLRLIYFSYDVKMKEKGDIPEGYSVSREKKERFSLILESASTNQTSMYLCASRGTSGRQNTGELFFGEGSRLTVL.